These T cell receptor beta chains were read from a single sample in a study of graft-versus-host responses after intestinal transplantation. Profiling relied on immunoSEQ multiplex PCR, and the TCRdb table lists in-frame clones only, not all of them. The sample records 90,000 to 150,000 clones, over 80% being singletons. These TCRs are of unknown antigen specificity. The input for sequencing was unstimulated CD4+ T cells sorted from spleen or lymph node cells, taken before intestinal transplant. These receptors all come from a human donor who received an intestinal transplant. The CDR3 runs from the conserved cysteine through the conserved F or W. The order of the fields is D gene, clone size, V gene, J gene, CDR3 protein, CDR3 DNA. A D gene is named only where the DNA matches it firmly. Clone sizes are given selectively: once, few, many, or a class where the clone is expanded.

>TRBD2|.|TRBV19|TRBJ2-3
CASSKSGRASTDTQYF
TGTGCCAGTAGTAAAAGCGGGAGGGCTAGCACAGATACGCAGTATTTT
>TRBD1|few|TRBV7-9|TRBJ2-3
CASSFRTGGKGDTQYF
TGTGCCAGCAGCTTCCGGACAGGGGGGAAAGGAGATACGCAGTATTTT
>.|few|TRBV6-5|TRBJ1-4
CASRTKEKLFF
TGTGCCAGCCGAACAAAAGAAAAACTGTTTTTT
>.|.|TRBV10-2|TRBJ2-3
CASASGTDTQYF
TGCGCCAGTGCTTCGGGGACAGATACGCAGTATTTT
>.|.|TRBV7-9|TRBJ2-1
CASSLVSANEQFF
TGTGCCAGCAGCTTAGTCTCGGCTAATGAGCAGTTCTTC
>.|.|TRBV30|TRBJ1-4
CAWSEGFNEKLFF
TGTGCCTGGAGCGAAGGGTTCAATGAAAAACTGTTTTTT
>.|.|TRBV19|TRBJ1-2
CASSRDTPYGYTF
TGTGCCAGTAGCCGGGACACCCCCTATGGCTACACCTTC
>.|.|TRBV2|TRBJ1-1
CASRTQPNTEAFF
TGTGCCAGCAGGACCCAGCCGAACACTGAAGCTTTCTTT
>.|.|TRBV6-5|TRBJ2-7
CASSYSKGGPYEQYF
TGTGCCAGCAGTTACTCGAAGGGCGGCCCCTACGAGCAGTACTTC
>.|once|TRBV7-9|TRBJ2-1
CASSLGIYNEQFF
TGTGCCAGCAGCTTAGGGATTTACAATGAGCAGTTCTTC
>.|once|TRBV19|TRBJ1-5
CASSIRGNQPQHF
TGTGCCAGTAGTATCCGAGGGAATCAGCCCCAGCATTTT
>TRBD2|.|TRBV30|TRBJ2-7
CAWSVPGTSGRSQYF
TGTGCCTGGAGTGTACCGGGGACTAGCGGTAGGAGTCAGTACTTC
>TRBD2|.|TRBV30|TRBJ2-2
CAWKKRDLNTGELFF
TGTGCCTGGAAAAAGCGGGACCTGAACACCGGGGAGCTGTTTTTT
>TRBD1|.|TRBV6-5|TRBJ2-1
CASAGTGLFYNEQFF
TGTGCCAGCGCCGGGACAGGTCTATTTTACAATGAGCAGTTCTTC
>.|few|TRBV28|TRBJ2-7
CASSLSGLPYEQYF
TGTGCCAGCAGTTTATCGGGACTCCCCTACGAGCAGTACTTC
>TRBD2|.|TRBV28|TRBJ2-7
CASKRLADTYEQYF
TGTGCCAGCAAGAGACTAGCAGATACCTACGAGCAGTACTTC
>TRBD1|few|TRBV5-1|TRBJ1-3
CASSLVTGGSGNTIYF
TGCGCCAGCAGCTTGGTTACAGGGGGCTCTGGAAACACCATATATTTT
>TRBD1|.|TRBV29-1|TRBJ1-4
CSVGTEPTNEKLFF
TGCAGCGTCGGGACAGAACCAACTAATGAAAAACTGTTTTTT
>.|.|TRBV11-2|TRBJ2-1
CASSYAGNEQFF
TGTGCCAGCAGTTATGCAGGCAATGAGCAGTTCTTC
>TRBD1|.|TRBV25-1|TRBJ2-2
CATPEGGSTGELFF
TGTGCCACCCCCGAAGGGGGCAGCACCGGGGAGCTGTTTTTT
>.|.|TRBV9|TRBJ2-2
CASSVEGARGGELFF
TGTGCCAGCAGCGTAGAGGGGGCGCGGGGCGGGGAGCTGTTTTTT
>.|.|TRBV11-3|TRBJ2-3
CASSRLPGGTDTQYF
TGTGCCAGCAGCCGTCTTCCGGGAGGCACAGATACGCAGTATTTT
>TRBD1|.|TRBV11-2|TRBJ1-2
CASSSWTGRRYGYTF
TGTGCCAGCAGCTCGTGGACAGGGCGTCGGTATGGCTACACCTTC
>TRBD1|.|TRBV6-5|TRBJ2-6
CASRQGGANVLTF
TGTGCCAGCAGACAGGGGGGGGCCAACGTCCTGACTTTC
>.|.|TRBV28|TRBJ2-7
CASSLVGREQYF
TGTGCCAGCAGTTTAGTCGGCCGCGAGCAGTACTTC
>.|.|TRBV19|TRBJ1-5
CASSIRGQPQHF
TGTGCCAGTAGTATCAGGGGACAGCCCCAGCATTTT
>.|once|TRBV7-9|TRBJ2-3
CASTQMGSGDTDTQYF
TGTGCCAGCACTCAGATGGGGTCAGGAGACACAGATACGCAGTATTTT
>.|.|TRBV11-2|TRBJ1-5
CASSLGVSNQPQHF
TGTGCCAGCAGCTTAGGTGTGAGCAATCAGCCCCAGCATTTT
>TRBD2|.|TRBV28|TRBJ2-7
CASSLRALGGRGGEQYF
TGTGCCAGCAGTTTACGGGCCCTCGGCGGGAGGGGAGGCGAGCAGTACTTC
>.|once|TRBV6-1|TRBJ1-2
CASSEWAGGYTF
TGTGCCAGCAGTGAGTGGGCGGGAGGCTACACCTTC
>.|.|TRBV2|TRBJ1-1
CASRKNREATEAFF
TGTGCCAGCAGGAAAAACAGGGAGGCCACTGAAGCTTTCTTT
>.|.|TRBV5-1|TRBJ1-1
CASSFWNFNTEAFF
TGCGCCAGCAGCTTTTGGAATTTCAACACTGAAGCTTTCTTT
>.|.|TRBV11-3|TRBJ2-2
CASSLGGNTGELFF
TGTGCCAGCAGCCTCGGAGGGAACACCGGGGAGCTGTTTTTT
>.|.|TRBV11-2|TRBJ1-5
CASSLDRVDQPQHF
TGTGCCAGCAGCTTAGACAGGGTTGATCAGCCCCAGCATTTT
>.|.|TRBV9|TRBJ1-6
CASSVTTNSPLHF
TGTGCCAGCAGCGTGACGACGAATTCACCCCTCCACTTT
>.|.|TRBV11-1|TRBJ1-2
CASSLANRNYGYTF
TGTGCCAGCAGCTTAGCGAACCGGAACTATGGCTACACCTTC
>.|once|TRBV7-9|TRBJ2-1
CASSLTGLSSYNEQFF
TGTGCCAGCAGCTTAACAGGGCTGAGCTCCTACAATGAGCAGTTCTTC
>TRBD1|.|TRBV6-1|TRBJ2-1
CASSKDRGNEQFF
TGTGCCAGCAGTAAAGACAGGGGGAATGAGCAGTTCTTC
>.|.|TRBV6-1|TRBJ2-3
CASRQGFSTDTQYF
TGTGCCAGCAGGCAGGGTTTTTCCACAGATACGCAGTATTTT
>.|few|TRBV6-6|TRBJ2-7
CASISRGLYEQYF
TGTGCCAGCATCAGCAGGGGTCTCTACGAGCAGTACTTC
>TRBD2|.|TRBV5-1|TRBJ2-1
CASSLIAGPLNEQFF
TGCGCCAGCAGCCTAATAGCGGGTCCCCTCAATGAGCAGTTCTTC
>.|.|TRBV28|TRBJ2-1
CASSLWQGGDNEQFF
TGTGCCAGCAGTTTGTGGCAGGGAGGAGACAATGAGCAGTTCTTC
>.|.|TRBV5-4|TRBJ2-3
CASSYTDTQYF
TGTGCCAGCAGCTATACAGATACGCAGTATTTT
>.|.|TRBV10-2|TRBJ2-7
CASLQLQTGYFGEQYF
TGCGCCAGCCTTCAACTTCAGACAGGTTATTTTGGCGAGCAGTACTTC
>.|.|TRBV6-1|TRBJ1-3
CASSPELSGNTIYF
TGTGCCAGCAGCCCAGAGCTCTCTGGAAACACCATATATTTT
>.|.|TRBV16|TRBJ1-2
CASSHNRVPNYGYTF
TGTGCCAGCAGCCATAACAGGGTACCTAACTATGGCTACACCTTC
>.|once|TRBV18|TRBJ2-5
CASSPRGVEETQYF
TGTGCCAGCTCACCACGAGGGGTGGAGGAGACCCAGTACTTC
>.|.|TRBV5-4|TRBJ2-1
CASSRTGTTSYNEQFF
TGTGCCAGCAGCCGCACCGGGACCACCTCCTACAATGAGCAGTTCTTC
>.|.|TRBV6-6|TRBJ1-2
CASTYGGGGSGYTF
TGTGCCAGCACCTACGGGGGCGGGGGAAGCGGCTACACCTTC
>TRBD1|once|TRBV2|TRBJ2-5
CASRPDRDQETQYF
TGTGCCAGCAGACCAGACAGGGACCAAGAGACCCAGTACTTC
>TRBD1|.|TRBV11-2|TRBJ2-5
CASSFRGTGTETQYF
TGTGCCAGCAGCTTCAGGGGGACAGGGACGGAGACCCAGTACTTC
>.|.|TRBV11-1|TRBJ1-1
CASSPNRWMNTEAFF
TGTGCCAGCAGCCCAAACCGCTGGATGAACACTGAAGCTTTCTTT